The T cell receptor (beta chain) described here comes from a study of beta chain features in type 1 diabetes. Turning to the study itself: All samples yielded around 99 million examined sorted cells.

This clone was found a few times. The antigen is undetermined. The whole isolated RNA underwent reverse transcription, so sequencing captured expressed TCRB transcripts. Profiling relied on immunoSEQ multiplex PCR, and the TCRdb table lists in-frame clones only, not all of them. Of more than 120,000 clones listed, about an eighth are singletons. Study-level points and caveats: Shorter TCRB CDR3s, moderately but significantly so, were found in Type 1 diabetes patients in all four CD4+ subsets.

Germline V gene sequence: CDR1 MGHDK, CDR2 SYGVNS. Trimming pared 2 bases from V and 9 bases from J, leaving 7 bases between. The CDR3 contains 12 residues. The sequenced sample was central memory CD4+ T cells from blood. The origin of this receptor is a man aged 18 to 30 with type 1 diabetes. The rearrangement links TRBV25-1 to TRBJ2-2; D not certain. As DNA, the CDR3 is TGTGCCAGCAGTGAAGGGGTCCGGGAGCTGTTTTTT. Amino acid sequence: CASSEGVRELFF.